A single sample gave rise to the 24 T cell receptor beta chains below, sequenced in a study of cytomegalovirus exposure and HLA in healthy donors. PCR used 60 Vbeta primers and 13 Jbeta primers. Clones were sequenced by immunoSEQ multiplex PCR, and TCRdb holds only the in-frame ones, with some missing. The sample contains roughly 190,000 clones, about 80% of which appear only once. The sample comprised PBMCs. Source of these receptors: a woman aged 25 to 39 in good health and CMV-seropositive.

This clone was counted a single time. This chain links TRBV6-5 with TRBJ1-2; D ambiguous. Germline CDR1 reads MNHEY; CDR2 reads SVGAGI. The CDR3 is 14 amino acids. Trimming stripped 5 bases from V and 7 bases from J, with 17 bases between. The CDR3 spells CASSTAVGTSGYTF. The CDR3 nucleotides are TGTGCCAGCAGTACCGCGGTTGGCACTAGTGGCTACACCTTC.

This clone came up a few times. The chain uses TRBV7-2 and TRBJ2-3; 9 nucleotides align to TRBD2. Trimming cost V 4 bases and J 3 bases; bases outside gene matches: 8. This CDR3 comprises 16 residues. Germline V CDR1 and CDR2: SGHTA, FQGNSA. The CDR3 region has the DNA TGTGCCAGCAGCTCCCAAGCGGGAGGAGGTACAGATACGCAGTATTTT. Translated, it gives CASSSQAGGGTDTQYF.

The chain links TRBV14 to TRBJ2-5, with D uncertain. Germline CDR1 and CDR2: SGHDN and FVKESK. Trimming took off 1 base at V and 5 bases at J, with 14 bases between the two ends. The CDR3 spans 15 residues. CDR3 residues: CASSQGVSPRETQYF. The CDR3 nucleotides are TGTGCCAGCAGCCAAGGGGTCTCGCCTAGGGAGACCCAGTACTTC.

This sequence joins TRBV7-8 and TRBJ1-2, with D perhaps matching TRBD1 (6 bases). Germline CDR1 reads SGHVS; CDR2 reads FQNEAQ. CDR3 length: 13 residues. The germline V and J ends were trimmed by 5 bases and 5 bases, with 12 bases remaining between them. CDR3 sequence reads: CASSPSGDYGYTF. The DNA of the CDR3 is TGTGCCAGCAGCCCCTCAGGGGATTATGGCTACACCTTC.

The V and J genes are TRBV19 and TRBJ2-3, with TRBD1 matching over 9 bases. Unmatched junction bases numbered 8, after V lost 3 bases and J lost 4 bases. Germline V gene lookup returns CDR1 LNHDA and CDR2 SQIVND (reference sequence). This CDR3 has 16 amino acids. DNA of the CDR3: TGTGCCAGTAGTATCACGACAGGGGGTCAGTCAGATACGCAGTATTTT. This translates into CASSITTGGQSDTQYF.

The chain joins TRBV2 to TRBJ2-6; D perhaps matches TRBD1 (5 bases). The CDR3 has 19 amino acids. In germline, CDR1 is SNHLY, CDR2 FYNNEI. Trimming took 5 bases from V and 0 from J, leaving 20 bases between them. The CDR3 region is CASSSQGRLLSSGANVLTF. CDR3 nucleotide sequence: TGTGCCAGCAGTTCCCAGGGCCGCCTCCTTTCCTCTGGGGCCAACGTCCTGACTTTC.

The chain combines TRBV28 with TRBJ1-5; 7 bases are a match to TRBD1. Germline trimming cut 6 bases from V and 2 bases from J; bases unmatched to any gene: 10. This CDR3 has 16 residues. In germline, CDR1 is MDHEN, CDR2 SYDVKM. This CDR3 reads CASRRDSIFGNQPQHF. CDR3 coding DNA: TGTGCCAGCAGGCGGGACAGCATTTTTGGCAATCAGCCCCAGCATTTT.

The V gene is TRBV19, the J gene TRBJ1-2; 8 nucleotides align to TRBD1. There are 15 residues in the CDR3. Unmatched junction bases numbered 10, after V lost 6 bases and J lost 4 bases. Per germline, CDR1 LNHDA and CDR2 SQIVND (reference sequence). DNA of the CDR3: TGTGCCAGTAGGAATCCGGGACAGGTGGTCTATGGCTACACCTTC. It translates to CASRNPGQVVYGYTF.

The chain combines TRBV10-3 with TRBJ2-3, with D perhaps TRBD2 (5 bases). The CDR3 spans 15 residues. Germline CDR1 reads ENHRY; CDR2 reads SYGVKD. V was clipped by 0 bases and J by 5 bases, with 12 bases between them. CDR3 loop: CAISESVGVVDTQYF. CDR3 nucleotides: TGTGCCATCAGTGAGTCCGTGGGAGTGGTAGATACGCAGTATTTT.

V and J are TRBV6-5 and TRBJ1-1; 9 positions agree with TRBD1. Germline V CDR1 and CDR2: MNHEY, SVGAGI. The CDR3 contains 12 residues. The junction had 5 bases not matched to a gene; V was cut back by 6 bases and J by 9 bases. The CDR3 is CASRGTGGKAFF. CDR3 coding DNA: TGTGCCAGCAGGGGAACAGGGGGCAAAGCTTTCTTT.

The rearrangement uses TRBV9 and TRBJ1-2; D not resolved. Germline CDR1 is SGDLS and CDR2 is YYNGEE. This CDR3 spans 14 amino acids. Trimming removed 2 bases from V and 4 bases from J, with 12 bases in between. CDR3 sequence: CASSVMLAGYGYTF. In DNA, the CDR3 is TGTGCCAGCAGCGTTATGCTAGCGGGCTATGGCTACACCTTC.

V usage is TRBV30 and J usage is TRBJ2-7; D unresolved. V gave up 0 bases and J gave up 2 bases, with 11 bases separating them. Germline V gene lookup returns CDR1 GTSNPN and CDR2 SVGIG (reference sequence). This CDR3 is built from 14 residues. The chain's CDR3 is CAWSVLRGAYEQYF. The CDR3 nucleotides are TGTGCCTGGAGTGTACTTAGAGGAGCCTACGAGCAGTACTTC.

The chain links TRBV7-9 to TRBJ2-1; tentatively, D is TRBD2 (6 bases). The CDR3 runs to 18 residues. In germline, CDR1 is SEHNR, CDR2 FQNEAQ (reference sequence). The V end was cut by 1 base, the J end by 0 bases, with 16 bases between. CDR3 in DNA: TGTGCCAGCAGCTTAGGGCTAGCGTGGGGGAGCTCCTACAATGAGCAGTTCTTC. This codes for CASSLGLAWGSSYNEQFF.

The chain has TRBV19 and TRBJ2-1; the D gene is possibly TRBD1 (5 bases). This CDR3 is 17 amino acids long. V was cut by 3 bases and J by 4 bases, with 19 bases left in between. Looked up from germline, CDR1 is LNHDA and CDR2 is SQIVND (reference sequence). CDR3 residues: CASSIRGQQAIYNEQFF. The CDR3 DNA is TGTGCCAGTAGTATTCGCGGTCAACAGGCAATATACAATGAGCAGTTCTTC.

The chain recombines TRBV4-1 with TRBJ1-5, with a weak D call TRBD1 (6 bases). The CDR3 has 15 amino acids. From germline, CDR1 is MGHRA and CDR2 YSYEKL. The V gene lost 4 bases and the J gene lost 7 bases, with 17 bases spanning the gap. The chain's CDR3 is CASSRSGVAGQPQHF. CDR3 in DNA: TGCGCCAGCAGCCGCTCAGGGGTCGCTGGGCAGCCCCAGCATTTT.

This clone was found a few times. The chain recombines TRBV5-5 with TRBJ2-7; D is possibly TRBD2 (5 bases). The CDR3 has 15 amino acids. From germline, CDR1 is SGHKS and CDR2 YYEKEE (reference sequence). Trimming stripped 0 bases from V and 4 bases from J, with 14 bases between. The CDR3 region has the DNA TGTGCCAGCAGCTTGGCTGCTAGCTCCTCTTACGAGCAGTACTTC. Translation: CASSLAASSSYEQYF.

This clone was counted only a few times. The chain has TRBV18 and TRBJ1-1; 7 nucleotides match TRBD1. This CDR3 is built from 18 residues. Germline-derived CDR1 and CDR2 are KGHSH and LQKENI. With 2 bases clipped from V and 3 bases from J, the junction kept 15 bases outside the gene matches. DNA of the CDR3: TGTGCCAGCTCACCAACCGGGACAGCTCTTAATTCGGACACTGAAGCTTTCTTT. Translated, it gives CASSPTGTALNSDTEAFF.

This chain joins TRBV7-2 and TRBJ2-1, with D possibly TRBD1 on 5 matching bases. Germline CDR1 reads SGHTA; CDR2 reads FQGNSA. V was trimmed by 6 bases and J by 3 bases, leaving 15 bases between them. This CDR3 is built from 15 residues. The CDR3 DNA reads as TGTGCCAGCAGTAAGGAGACAGATAACTACAATGAGCAGTTCTTC. Amino acid sequence: CASSKETDNYNEQFF.

A note on this clone: The same CDR3 also results from other DNA sequences found in this sample. The chain couples TRBV27 to TRBJ2-7, with 7 bases aligning to TRBD2. V dropped 5 bases and J dropped 0; count of bases not matched to a gene: 10. This CDR3 has 16 amino acids. CDR1 is MNHEY, CDR2 SMNVEV, per germline (reference sequence). The CDR3 loop is CASSPAIAGVSYEQYF. For the CDR3, the DNA is TGTGCCAGCAGTCCGGCGATAGCGGGTGTCTCCTACGAGCAGTACTTC.

J is TRBJ2-3 and V is TRBV5-4; D not resolved. Trimming removed 6 bases at V and 0 bases at J, with 11 bases between. The CDR3 is 14 residues long. Germline-derived CDR1 and CDR2 are SGHNT and YYREEE (reference sequence). CDR3 in DNA: TGTGCCAGCACCCTAGGTCCGAGCACAGATACGCAGTATTTT. It encodes CASTLGPSTDTQYF. The full variable domain, completed using reference TRBV5-4 and TRBJ2-3, is ETGVTQSPTHLIKTRGQQVTLRCSSQSGHNTVSWYQQALGQGPQFIFQYYREEENGRGNFPPRFSGLQFPNYSSELNVNALELDDSALYLCASTLGPSTDTQYFGPGTRLTVL.

The rearrangement joins TRBV7-3 to TRBJ1-2, with D possibly TRBD1 on 5 matching bases. Germline assignment: CDR1 SGHTA and CDR2 FQGTGA. This CDR3 is built from 14 residues. V was clipped by 6 bases and J by 4 bases, with 15 bases between them. The CDR3 spells CASSLSGTSYGYTF. CDR3 DNA: TGTGCCAGCAGTTTATCCGGGACTTCCTATGGCTACACCTTC. The full variable domain, in which reference TRBV7-3 and TRBJ1-2 provide the parts outside the CDR3, is GAGVSQTPSNKVTEKGKYVELRCDPISGHTALYWYRQSLGQGPEFLIYFQGTGAADDSGLPNDRFFAVRPEGSVSTLKIQRTERGDSAVYLCASSLSGTSYGYTFGSGTRLTVV.

The chain links TRBV6-1 to TRBJ2-7; possible D gene TRBD1, 6 bases. The germline CDR1 and CDR2 sequences are MNHNS and SASEGT. The V and J ends lost 6 bases and 1 base respectively, with 13 bases between them. The CDR3 covers 14 residues. The CDR3: CASRPVRGSYEQYF. CDR3 in DNA: TGTGCCAGCAGACCCGTCAGGGGTTCCTACGAGCAGTACTTC.

V and J are TRBV9 and TRBJ1-1; 10 bases match TRBD1. Germline CDR1 is SGDLS and CDR2 is YYNGEE. The V gene end was trimmed by 3 bases and the J gene end by 10 bases; junction bases not matched to a gene: 12. The CDR3 totals 15 residues. CDR3 coding DNA: TGTGCCAGCAGCGCACCTACCGCGGGACAGGGGACAGCTTTCTTT. Protein: CASSAPTAGQGTAFF.

J is TRBJ1-1 and V is TRBV2; no clear D gene. With 5 bases removed from V and 8 bases from J, the gap between germline ends came to 12 bases. Looked up from germline, CDR1 is SNHLY and CDR2 is FYNNEI. The CDR3 runs 12 residues. DNA of the CDR3: TGTGCCAGCAGTTGGTCCCTCCGGGAAGCTTTCTTT. It is translated as CASSWSLREAFF. The variable domain in full, completed from reference TRBV2 and TRBJ1-1, reads EPEVTQTPSHQVTQMGQEVILRCVPISNHLYFYWYRQILGQKVEFLVSFYNNEISEKSEIFDDQFSVERPDGSNFTLKIRSTKLEDSAMYFCASSWSLREAFFGQGTRLTVV.